This entry lists 4 T cell receptor beta chains sequenced from one sample in a study of T cells in Graves' hyperthyroidism and ophthalmopathy. Using RNA transcripts as the source, TCR beta CDR3 regions were amplified. With the HTBI primer set, the TCR CDR3 went through a first round of RT-PCR. One entry per CDR3 protein, called by TCRdb with MiXCR from the multiplex PCR reads. The top ten hold 13% of the sample, which has about 410,000 distinct CDR3 sequences, 14% to 15% seen once. Sequencing was performed on blood. These receptors were taken from a man younger than 30 with Graves' ophthalmopathy.

This clonotype showed up many times. CDR3 amino acids: CASNLGADTQYF. CDR3 bases: TGTGCCAGCAACTTGGGCGCAGATACGCAGTATTTT. This chain joins TRBV11-1 and TRBJ2-3; the D is unclear. V was clipped by 7 bases and J by 4 bases, with 9 bases between them. This CDR3 spans 12 amino acids. The germline V gene encodes CDR1 SGHAT and CDR2 FQDESV (reference sequence).

This clonotype was counted a few times. The V call is TRBV18, the J call TRBJ2-7; 7 nucleotides agree with TRBD1. The CDR3 runs to 14 residues. CDR1 and CDR2 (germline): KGHSH, LQKENI. The ends lost 5 bases at V and 0 bases at J; junction bases unmatched: 4. Here the CDR3 reads CASSAGQDSYEQYF. The DNA of the CDR3 is TGTGCCAGCTCAGCAGGACAGGACTCCTACGAGCAGTACTTC.

This clonotype appeared many times. The J gene is TRBJ2-2, the V gene TRBV9; D not certain. From germline, CDR1 is SGDLS and CDR2 YYNGEE. This CDR3 region has 12 residues. Trimming stripped 0 bases from V and 4 bases from J, with 1 base between. CDR3 sequence (DNA): TGTGCCAGCAGCGTAGGCACCGGGGAGCTGTTTTTT. Its protein is CASSVGTGELFF.

This clonotype showed up many times. The chain links TRBV11-2 to TRBJ2-3, with 11 positions matching TRBD2. The germline V gene has CDR1 SGHAT and CDR2 FQNNGV. V lost 8 bases and J lost 8; bases outside the gene matches: 9. The CDR3 sequence is 14 residues long. CDR3 bases: TGTGCCAGCGGGGGGGGACTAGCGGTGGGTACGCAGTATTTT. As protein: CASGGGLAVGTQYF.